These 23 T cell receptor beta chains were sequenced from one sample in a study of T cells in pancreatic ductal adenocarcinoma. Clones were read by immunoSEQ multiplex PCR, and TCRdb kept only the in-frame ones, dropping some. The profile shows over 90,000 clones, roughly 95% of them singletons. The selected patients with pancreatic ductal adenocarcinoma had surgery but no neoadjuvant therapy. The sample taken for sequencing was PBMCs. The receptor source for this set is a human donor with pancreatic ductal adenocarcinoma.

The CDR3 coding sequence is TGTGCCAGCAGCAGTTATGGGGCAAGGATCTATGGCTACACCTTC. Protein product: CASSSYGARIYGYTF. This chain connects TRBV5-4 to TRBJ1-2, with D possibly matching TRBD1 (5 bases). The V gene lost 4 bases and the J gene lost 4 bases, with 17 bases spanning the gap. This CDR3 region has 15 residues. Looked up from germline, CDR1 is SGHNT and CDR2 is YYREEE (reference sequence).

V is TRBV6-5 and J is TRBJ2-7; D perhaps matches TRBD2 (5 bases). This CDR3 comprises 16 residues. Germline V CDR1 and CDR2: MNHEY, SVGAGI. Trimming stripped 3 bases from V and 3 bases from J, with 18 bases between. CDR3 coding DNA: TGTGCCAGCAGTTATGGTCCCCATCCGGGAATCTACGAGCAGTACTTC. Translating it yields CASSYGPHPGIYEQYF.

V gene TRBV7-8 combines with J gene TRBJ2-2, with TRBD2 matching over 10 bases. The CDR3 covers 17 residues. Losses at the gene ends were 5 bases for V and 2 bases for J; bases not matched to a gene: 8. Germline V gene sequence: CDR1 SGHVS, CDR2 FQNEAQ. Here the CDR3 DNA reads TGTGCCAGCAGCCAGTTCCCTAGCGGGAGTAACACCGGGGAGCTGTTTTTT. It is translated as CASSQFPSGSNTGELFF.

This clone was picked up a small number of times. The chain combines TRBV28 with TRBJ1-2; D unresolved. Trimming stripped 2 bases from V and 3 bases from J, with 4 bases between. This CDR3 has 12 amino acids. Germline V lookup: CDR1 MDHEN, CDR2 SYDVKM. Written as DNA, the CDR3 is TGTGCCAGCAGTTTAAACTACTATGGCTACACCTTC. Encoded protein: CASSLNYYGYTF.

This clone was detected once. CDR3 loop: CASISRTGNTEAFF. The DNA for the CDR3 is TGTGCCAGCATCTCAAGGACAGGCAACACTGAAGCTTTCTTT. The genes are TRBV6-1 and TRBJ1-1, with 7 positions matching TRBD1. V shed 7 bases, J shed 2 bases, and the junction held 7 bases outside the gene matches. The CDR3 is 14 residues long. The germline V gene has CDR1 MNHNS and CDR2 SASEGT.

V gene TRBV9 combines with J gene TRBJ2-1; tentative D call: TRBD2 (5 bases). The CDR3 covers 14 residues. The germline V and J ends were trimmed by 7 bases and 5 bases, with 16 bases remaining between them. Germline CDR1 reads SGDLS; CDR2 reads YYNGEE. The CDR3 is CASGPSVGDNEQFF. DNA of the CDR3: TGTGCCAGCGGTCCGTCTGTCGGGGACAATGAGCAGTTCTTC.

The chain joins TRBV5-1 to TRBJ1-4, with D maybe TRBD1 (6 bases). V gave up 0 bases and J gave up 8 bases, with 11 bases separating them. CDR1 and CDR2 (germline): SGHRS, YFSETQ. This CDR3 comprises 14 residues. As DNA, the CDR3 is TGCGCCAGCAGCTTGGACAGGGAAGGAGAAAAACTGTTTTTT. Translating it yields CASSLDREGEKLFF.

The chain recombines TRBV19 with TRBJ1-2; no reliable D call. This CDR3 contains 12 residues. The germline gives CDR1 LNHDA, CDR2 SQIVND (reference sequence). The V and J ends lost 5 bases and 7 bases respectively, with 11 bases between them. This CDR3 is CASSFGLGGYTF. CDR3 bases: TGTGCCAGTAGTTTTGGACTCGGTGGCTACACCTTC.

V and J are TRBV7-2 and TRBJ2-7, with TRBD2 identical over 7 bases. The CDR3 extends over 14 amino acids. J was trimmed by 2 bases and V by 3 bases; bases with no gene match: 4. Germline-derived CDR1 and CDR2 are SGHTA and FQGNSA. This CDR3 reads CASSFSSGTYEQYF. The CDR3 DNA is TGTGCCAGCAGCTTTTCTAGCGGCACCTACGAGCAGTACTTC.

The rearrangement links TRBV30 to TRBJ2-2; TRBD1 is a possible D gene (6 bases). Germline V gives CDR1 GTSNPN, CDR2 SVGIG (reference sequence). This CDR3 region has 13 residues. Trimming removed 5 bases at V and 4 bases at J, with 11 bases between. The CDR3 loop reads CAWAGQFTGELFF. The CDR3 DNA follows: TGTGCCTGGGCCGGACAGTTCACCGGGGAGCTGTTTTTT.

The gene calls are TRBV9 and TRBJ1-4; a possible D gene is TRBD1 (6 bases). The CDR3 length is 13 residues. Trimming left V 3 bases short and J 10 bases short, with 13 bases between. Germline CDR1 is SGDLS and CDR2 is YYNGEE. The CDR3 bases are TGTGCCAGCAGCGCTCAGGGGCAGGGAAAACTGTTTTTT. This codes for CASSAQGQGKLFF.

The rearrangement links TRBV7-9 to TRBJ1-3; D not certain. The CDR3 is 13 residues long. Trimming left V 3 bases short and J 8 bases short, with 11 bases between. Germline V gene data show CDR1 as SEHNR and CDR2 as FQNEAQ (reference sequence). CDR3 nucleotides: TGTGCCAGCAGCTTCGGGGATTCAGACACCATATATTTT. Translated: CASSFGDSDTIYF.

The chain links TRBV11-2 to TRBJ2-5; 7 bases match TRBD2. CDR3 length: 13 residues. V was pared by 4 bases and J by 4 bases, with 3 bases of the junction left unmatched. Germline CDR1 and CDR2: SGHAT and FQNNGV. The CDR3 reads CASSSTSPETQYF. CDR3 DNA sequence: TGTGCCAGCAGCTCGACTAGCCCAGAGACCCAGTACTTC.

The chain recombines TRBV29-1 with TRBJ1-1; 10 bases line up with TRBD1. Germline CDR1 and CDR2: SQVTM and ANQGSEA. The CDR3 has 14 amino acids. The junction had 6 bases not matched to a gene; V was cut back by 5 bases and J by 3 bases. The DNA for the CDR3 is TGCAGCGTTCCCCGGACAGGGGGAGACACTGAAGCTTTCTTT. The encoded protein is CSVPRTGGDTEAFF.

The CDR3 coding sequence is TGTGCCAGCAGTGCGATAGCGGGTCTTGGAGGGATGGAGACCCAGTACTTC. Translation gives CASSAIAGLGGMETQYF. The chain is built from TRBV6-1 and TRBJ2-5; 7 bases match TRBD2. Germline CDR1 is MNHNS and CDR2 is SASEGT. The V gene end was trimmed by 4 bases and the J gene end by 5 bases; junction bases not matched to a gene: 16. The CDR3 contains 17 residues.

This rearrangement joins TRBV7-2 to TRBJ2-5; 7 bases align to TRBD1. The germline CDR1 and CDR2 sequences are SGHTA and FQGNSA. J was trimmed by 4 bases and V by 4 bases; bases with no gene match: 12. There are 16 residues in the CDR3. CDR3 residues: CASSSSLTGSGETQYF. CDR3 bases: TGTGCCAGCAGCTCCTCCCTGACAGGGAGTGGAGAGACCCAGTACTTC.

DNA for the CDR3: TGTGCCAGCACCCCGGGACAGGGAAGCGTGGGGGAGCTGTTTTTT. This gives the protein CASTPGQGSVGELFF. The chain carries TRBV6-6 and TRBJ2-2; TRBD1 agrees at 9 bases. There are 15 residues in the CDR3. The junction had 11 bases not matched to a gene; V was cut back by 7 bases and J by 8 bases. The V gene's germline CDR1 is MNHNY and CDR2 SVGAGI (reference sequence).

The rearrangement joins TRBV18 to TRBJ2-5, with TRBD1 matching 7 bases. J gave up 2 bases and V 4 bases, and 10 bases lay outside the gene matches. This CDR3 is built from 16 residues. The V gene's germline CDR1 is KGHSH and CDR2 LQKENI. CDR3 amino acids: CASSLNRGSAQETQYF. CDR3 nucleotide sequence: TGTGCCAGCTCACTTAACAGGGGATCCGCACAAGAGACCCAGTACTTC.

The V and J genes are TRBV7-2 and TRBJ2-1, with TRBD2 matching 8 bases. CDR1 is SGHTA, CDR2 FQGNSA, per germline. V shed 1 base and J 4 bases; nucleotides not matched to a gene: 6. The CDR3 loop spans 16 amino acids. CDR3 region: CASSLVGTSGYNEQFF. The CDR3 bases are TGTGCCAGCAGCTTAGTAGGAACTAGCGGATACAATGAGCAGTTCTTC.

The V call is TRBV5-4, the J call TRBJ2-5, with TRBD1 matching 7 bases. Germline CDR1 is SGHNT and CDR2 is YYREEE (reference sequence). The CDR3 contains 13 residues. V dropped 5 bases and J dropped 2; count of bases not matched to a gene: 3. The CDR3 coding sequence is TGTGCCAGCAGTCGACAGGGACAAGAGACCCAGTACTTC. It yields the protein CASSRQGQETQYF. Variable domain in full (rest from reference TRBV5-4 and TRBJ2-5): ETGVTQSPTHLIKTRGQQVTLRCSSQSGHNTVSWYQQALGQGPQFIFQYYREEENGRGNFPPRFSGLQFPNYSSELNVNALELDDSALYLCASSRQGQETQYFGPGTRLLVL.

V and J are TRBV5-4 and TRBJ2-5, with D maybe TRBD2 (5 bases). The germline V gene has CDR1 SGHNT and CDR2 YYREEE (reference sequence). Deletions cut 0 bases from V and 5 bases from J, with 8 bases between. The CDR3 consists of 13 residues. CDR3 DNA: TGTGCCAGCAGCTTGGGAGGGCGGGAGACCCAGTACTTC. It yields the protein CASSLGGRETQYF.

The chain joins TRBV2 to TRBJ2-7; D gene uncertain. With 7 bases removed from V and 0 bases from J, the gap between germline ends came to 10 bases. From germline, CDR1 is SNHLY and CDR2 FYNNEI. The CDR3 covers 13 residues. DNA for the CDR3: TGTGCCAGCACCCCCGGTTTCTCCTACGAGCAGTACTTC. Its translation is CASTPGFSYEQYF.

This sequence joins TRBV5-1 and TRBJ2-5; D gene unclear. CDR3 length: 12 residues. V lost 4 bases and J lost 1, with 5 bases in between. The V gene's germline CDR1 is SGHRS and CDR2 YFSETQ. CDR3 nucleotides: TGCGCCAGCAGCGCCAGCCAAGAGACCCAGTACTTC. This sequence encodes CASSASQETQYF.